This TCR beta chain was recorded in a study of shared clonotypes between healthy human individuals. Turning to the study itself: CD4 naive and CD4 memory each took three plates per donor, while CD8 naive took two and CD8 memory one. Whole-study findings and limits: Compared with memory subsets, naive subsets generally had larger estimated richness.

Measured with immunoSEQ multiplex PCR; TCRdb has only the in-frame clones, and not every one. This table holds around 720,000 clones, 55% to 85% found once. With regard to this clone: Antigen specificity is unknown.

Germline V gives CDR1 MNHEY, CDR2 SMNVEV (reference sequence). The J segment lost 1 base and the V segment lost 6 bases, leaving 11 bases of the junction unmatched. The CDR3 loop spans 17 amino acids. The sequence came from a woman aged 25 to 39 in good health. The chain employs TRBV27 and TRBJ2-5, with 10 bases matching TRBD2. Sequenced sample: memory CD4+ T cells sorted from blood. The subset denotes: CD45RA-negative fraction. Written as DNA, the CDR3 is TGTGCCAGCAGCATGTTTGGAGCGGGAGGGGGCCAAGAGACCCAGTACTTC. Encoded protein: CASSMFGAGGGQETQYF.